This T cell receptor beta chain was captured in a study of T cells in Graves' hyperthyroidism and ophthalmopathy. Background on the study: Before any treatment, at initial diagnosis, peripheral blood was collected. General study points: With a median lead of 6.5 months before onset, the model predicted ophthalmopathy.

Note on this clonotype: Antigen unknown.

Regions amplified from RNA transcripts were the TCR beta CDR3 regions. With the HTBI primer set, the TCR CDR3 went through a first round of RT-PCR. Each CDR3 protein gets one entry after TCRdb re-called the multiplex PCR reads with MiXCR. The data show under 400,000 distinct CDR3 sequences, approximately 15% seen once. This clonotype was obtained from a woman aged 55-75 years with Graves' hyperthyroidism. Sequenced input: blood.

The DNA for the CDR3 is TGTGCCAGTAGTCTCAGCGGGACAGACTACGAGCAGTACTTC. This encodes CASSLSGTDYEQYF. V gene TRBV19 combines with J gene TRBJ2-7; either TRBD1 or TRBD2 may supply D (7 bases each). This CDR3 has 14 residues. The V and J ends lost 5 bases and 3 bases respectively, with 14 bases between them. CDR1 is LNHDA and CDR2 is SQIVND in the germline V gene (reference sequence).